These T cell receptor beta chains were read from a single sample in a study of blood T cells in healthy people across ages. TCRdb re-derived calls from the 5' RACE reads in MiXCR, one entry per CDR3 protein. The table lists almost 550,000 distinct CDR3 sequences, approximately 25% of them singletons. In addition, the sample was reused for a study of T cells of mothers and their children.

Sequenced sample: blood. The receptors come from a boy between 10 and 17 years old in good health. Each CDR3 is given with its conserved first and last residue.

>TRBJ2-1|TRBV12-3/TRBV12-4
CASSFRRLGNEQFF
>TRBJ1-1|TRBV2
CASRDQRDRALNTGAFF
>TRBJ2-7|TRBV29-1
CSVVAGTSYEQYF
>TRBJ2-7|TRBV7-2
CASSTLPGQGFHEQYF
>-|TRBV21-1
CASSKEGQAKIPYEQYF
>TRBJ2-7|TRBV7-2
CASSFIGGRGEQYF
>TRBJ1-2|TRBV7-6
CASSLDGRTGVNYGYTF
>TRBJ2-7|TRBV21-1
CASSKGGSRQYSSYEQYF
>TRBJ2-1|TRBV7-8
CASSRPGTSGGEQFF
>-|TRBV10-3
CAIKLGDINNEQFF
>-|TRBV7-9
CATIISEVTRYEQYF
>TRBJ2-1|TRBV14
CASSQDGRALYNEQFF
>TRBJ2-5|TRBV6-2/TRBV6-3
CASSSWTSVGETQYF
>TRBJ1-4|TRBV12-3/TRBV12-4
CASTMGGIEEKLFF
>TRBJ2-4|TRBV10-3
CAISEVGPDFGQIQYF
>TRBJ1-1|TRBV28
CASGLTGAVTEAFF
>-|TRBV4-1
CASSPSSGTQYF
>TRBJ2-1|TRBV4-3
CASSQGPDMAYNEQFF
>TRBJ1-2|TRBV12-3/TRBV12-4
CASSLGGSGSGYTF
>-|TRBV6-1
CAVPGGQGLHYEQYF
>TRBJ2-7|TRBV7-6
CASSQLGPYEQYF
>TRBJ1-5|TRBV18
CASSPPGQGVWGNQPQHF
>TRBJ1-3|TRBV20-1
CSARAPTGVGNTIYF
>TRBJ2-5|TRBV2
CASRGYQETQYF
>TRBJ2-4|TRBV7-9
CASSLVASKGLAVLAKHIQYF
>TRBJ1-2|TRBV12-3/TRBV12-4
CASSLDWRNYGYTF
>TRBJ2-7|TRBV20-1
CSADSLKTGGSEQYF
>TRBJ1-2|TRBV4-1
CASSQPGTNYGYTF
>TRBJ2-2|TRBV29-1
CSAMQFLGLAGNTGELFF
>TRBJ1-2|TRBV4-3
CASSQDSFYTF
>TRBJ1-1|TRBV6-6
CASSRDTAGSGFF
>TRBJ2-1|TRBV7-2
CASSLEVTEQFF
>-|TRBV7-3
CASSLTGGLGDEQFF
>TRBJ2-3|TRBV6-5
CASSPRRGGSSDTQYF
>TRBJ2-2|TRBV5-1
CASSATSGIDTGELFF
>TRBJ2-7|TRBV15
CATSNDLRDNDEQYF
>TRBJ2-7|TRBV4-3
CASSQDLMFGGATYEQYF
>TRBJ2-7|TRBV6-2/TRBV6-3
CASSYSTGYYEQYF
>-|TRBV6-5
CASSYSIQGSVEQFF
>TRBJ2-1|TRBV5-1
CASSMDRERDEQFF
>TRBJ2-3|TRBV27
CASSLSRSITDTQYF
>TRBJ2-7|TRBV2
CASRGQDSYEQYF
>TRBJ1-2|TRBV7-8
CASSTRSGQNYGYTF
>TRBJ2-7|TRBV4-2
CASSQDSGRGDEQYF
>TRBJ2-5|TRBV29-1
CSVVFSGQNQETQYF
>TRBJ2-6|TRBV28
CASSLIYRSSGANVLTF
>TRBJ2-7|TRBV7-2
CASSSHYDRVSYEQYF
>TRBJ1-3|TRBV9
CASSVDLSSSGNTIYF
>TRBJ2-4|TRBV29-1
CSVDRADIQYF
>TRBJ2-3|TRBV7-2
CASNWDPTLGDTQYF
>TRBJ1-5|TRBV4-3
CASSQEKLQPQHF
>TRBJ2-1|TRBV7-3
CASSSFGPHYNEQFF
>TRBJ2-7|TRBV27
CASSPDRAHYEQYF